These T cell receptor beta chains were read from a single sample in a study of blood T cell repertoires in COVID-19. Clones were read by immunoSEQ multiplex PCR, and TCRdb kept only the in-frame ones, dropping some. The sample shows about 170,000 clones, roughly 80% of them seen only once. The material sequenced was PBMCs or T cells enriched from blood (not recorded which). All receptors come from a woman between 50 and 59 years old who had recovered from COVID-19. The CDR3 runs from the conserved cysteine through the conserved F or W. A D gene is named only where the DNA matches it firmly. For some rows the clone size is stated as once, few or many, or as a class when expanded; others skip it.

>.|TRBV21-1|TRBJ2-5|.
TGTGCCAGCAGCAAAGGAAGGGGTTTGGCTACAGAGACCCAGTACTTC
CASSKGRGLATETQYF
>.|TRBV18|TRBJ1-1|.
TGTGCCAGCTCACCACAGGGAGTGAACACTGAAGCTTTCTTT
CASSPQGVNTEAFF
>TRBD1|TRBV9|TRBJ1-2|.
TGTGCCAGCACATATACCGGGACAGGGGTTGGTGGCTACACCTTC
CASTYTGTGVGGYTF
>.|TRBV28|TRBJ1-2|.
TGTGCCAGCAGATACTTGAGTGGCTACACCTTC
CASRYLSGYTF
>.|TRBV28|TRBJ1-2|few
TGTGCCAGCTACAGGGTAGGCTACACCTTC
CASYRVGYTF
>.|TRBV27|TRBJ2-1|few
TGTGCCAGCAGTCCCCTTCGTAGCTCCTACAATGAGCAGTTCTTC
CASSPLRSSYNEQFF
>.|TRBV29-1|TRBJ2-2|.
TGCAGCGTTGGGCATTACACCGGGGAGCTGTTTTTT
CSVGHYTGELFF
>TRBD2|TRBV3-1/TRBV3-2|TRBJ2-5|.
TGTGCCAGCAGCCCTCCGGGACTAGCGGGAGGCCGGGAGAAGACCCAGTACTTC
CASSPPGLAGGREKTQYF
>TRBD1|TRBV19|TRBJ2-2|.
TGTGCCAGTAGCGGACAGGGGGGGTACACCGGGGAGCTGTTTTTT
CASSGQGGYTGELFF
>TRBD1|TRBV2|TRBJ1-4|.
TGTGCCTCAACAGGGGGCCCCGCAACTAATGAAAAACTGTTTTTT
CASTGGPATNEKLFF
>.|TRBV5-6|TRBJ2-1|.
TGTGCCAGCAGCTTCCGGAGCTATCGGGATGAGCAGTTCTTC
CASSFRSYRDEQFF
>TRBD1|TRBV27|TRBJ1-1|.
TGTGCCAGCAGCGACCGACAGGGGGTCACTGAAGCTTTCTTT
CASSDRQGVTEAFF
>TRBD1|TRBV25-1|TRBJ1-1|.
TGTGCCACCCGACAGGGAATGAACACTGAAGCTTTCTTT
CATRQGMNTEAFF
>.|TRBV6-6|TRBJ1-1|.
TGTGCCAACAAGGGGCAAGCGGGAACTGAAGCTTTCTTT
CANKGQAGTEAFF
>TRBD1|TRBV7-2|TRBJ1-2|.
TGTGCCAGCAGCTGGAGTGGACAGGGGTATGGCTACACCTTC
CASSWSGQGYGYTF